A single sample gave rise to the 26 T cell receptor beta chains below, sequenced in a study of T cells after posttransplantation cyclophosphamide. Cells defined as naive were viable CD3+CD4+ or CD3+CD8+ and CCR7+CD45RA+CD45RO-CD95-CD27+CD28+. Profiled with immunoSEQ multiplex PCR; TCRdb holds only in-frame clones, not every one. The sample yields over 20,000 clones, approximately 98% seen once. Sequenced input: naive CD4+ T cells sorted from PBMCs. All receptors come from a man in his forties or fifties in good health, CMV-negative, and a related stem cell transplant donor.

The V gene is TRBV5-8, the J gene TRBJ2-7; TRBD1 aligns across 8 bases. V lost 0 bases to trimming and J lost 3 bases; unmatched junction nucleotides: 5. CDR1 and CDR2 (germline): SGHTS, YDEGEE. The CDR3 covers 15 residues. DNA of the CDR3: TGTGCCAGCAGCTTGGCGCAGGGGGCGTTCTACGAGCAGTACTTC. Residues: CASSLAQGAFYEQYF.

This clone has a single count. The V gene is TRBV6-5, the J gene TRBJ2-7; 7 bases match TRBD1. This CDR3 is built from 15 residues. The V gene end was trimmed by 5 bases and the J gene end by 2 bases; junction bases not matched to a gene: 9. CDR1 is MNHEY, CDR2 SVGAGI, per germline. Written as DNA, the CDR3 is TGTGCCAGCAGTCCCGAACAGGGGATCACCTACGAGCAGTACTTC. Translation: CASSPEQGITYEQYF.

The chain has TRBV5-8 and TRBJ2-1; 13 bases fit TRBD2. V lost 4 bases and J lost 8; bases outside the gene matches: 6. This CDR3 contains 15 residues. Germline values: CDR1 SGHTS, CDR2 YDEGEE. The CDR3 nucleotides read TGTGCCAGCAGCCTACGACTAGCGGGGGGTGATGAGCAGTTCTTC. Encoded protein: CASSLRLAGGDEQFF.

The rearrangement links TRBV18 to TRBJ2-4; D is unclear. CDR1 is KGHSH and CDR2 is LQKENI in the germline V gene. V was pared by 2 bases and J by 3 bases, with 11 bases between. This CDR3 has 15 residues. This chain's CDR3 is CASSPDIEYKNIQYF. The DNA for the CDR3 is TGTGCCAGCTCACCAGACATCGAATACAAAAACATTCAGTACTTC.

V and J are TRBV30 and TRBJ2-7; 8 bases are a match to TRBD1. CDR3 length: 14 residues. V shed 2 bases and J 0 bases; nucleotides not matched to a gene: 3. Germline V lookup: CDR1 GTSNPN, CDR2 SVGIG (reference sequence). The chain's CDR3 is CAWSIGQGSYEQYF. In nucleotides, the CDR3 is TGTGCCTGGAGTATTGGACAGGGCTCCTACGAGCAGTACTTC.

CDR3 sequence reads: CAISVAVAGVIADTQYF. The CDR3 bases are TGTGCCATCAGTGTGGCAGTAGCGGGAGTTATCGCAGATACGCAGTATTTT. The gene calls are TRBV10-3 and TRBJ2-3; 9 bases are a match to TRBD2. Germline V gives CDR1 ENHRY, CDR2 SYGVKD. V dropped 4 bases and J dropped 4; count of bases not matched to a gene: 12. The CDR3 is 17 amino acids.

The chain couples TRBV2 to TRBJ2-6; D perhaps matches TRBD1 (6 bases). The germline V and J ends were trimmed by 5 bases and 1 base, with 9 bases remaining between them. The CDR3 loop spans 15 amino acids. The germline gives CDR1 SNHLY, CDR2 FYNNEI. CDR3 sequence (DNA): TGTGCCAGCAGTTTCGGGACATCTGGGGCCAACGTCCTGACTTTC. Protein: CASSFGTSGANVLTF.

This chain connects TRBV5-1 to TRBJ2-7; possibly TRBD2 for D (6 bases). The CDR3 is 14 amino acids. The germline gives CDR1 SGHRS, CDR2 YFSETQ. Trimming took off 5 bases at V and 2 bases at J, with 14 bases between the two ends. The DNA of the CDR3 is TGCGCCAGCAGGCCGGGACTGATCACCTACGAGCAGTACTTC. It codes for CASRPGLITYEQYF.

The CDR3 reads CASSPGQGTGNTIYF. The CDR3 coding sequence is TGCGCCAGCAGCCCGGGACAGGGGACTGGAAACACCATATATTTT. The gene calls are TRBV10-1 and TRBJ1-3; 10 bases map to TRBD1. The CDR3 has 15 residues. CDR1 is WNHNN and CDR2 is SYGVQD in the germline V gene (reference sequence). The V gene end was trimmed by 6 bases and the J gene end by 2 bases; junction bases not matched to a gene: 4.

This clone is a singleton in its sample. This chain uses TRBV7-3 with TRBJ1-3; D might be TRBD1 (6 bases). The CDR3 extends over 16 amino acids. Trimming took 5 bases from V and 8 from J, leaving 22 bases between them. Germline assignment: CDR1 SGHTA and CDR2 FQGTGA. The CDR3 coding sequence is TGTGCCAGCAGCCCACCTGGGGGGGCCGGTAAGGACACCATATATTTT. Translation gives CASSPPGGAGKDTIYF.

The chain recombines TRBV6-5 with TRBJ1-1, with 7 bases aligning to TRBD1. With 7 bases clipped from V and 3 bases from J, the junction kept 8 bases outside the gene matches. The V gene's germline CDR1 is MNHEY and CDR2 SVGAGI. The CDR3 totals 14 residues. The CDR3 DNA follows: TGTGCCAGCAAGAGACAGGGATGGGACACTGAAGCTTTCTTT. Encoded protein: CASKRQGWDTEAFF.

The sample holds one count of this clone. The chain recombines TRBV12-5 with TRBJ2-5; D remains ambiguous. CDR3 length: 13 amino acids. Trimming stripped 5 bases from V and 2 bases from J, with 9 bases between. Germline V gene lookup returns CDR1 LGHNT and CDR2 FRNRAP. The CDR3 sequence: CASGVDTQETQYF. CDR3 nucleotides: TGTGCTAGTGGTGTTGACACACAAGAGACCCAGTACTTC. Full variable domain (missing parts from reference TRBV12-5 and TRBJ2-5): DARVTQTPRHKVTEMGQEVTMRCQPILGHNTVFWYRQTMMQGLELLAYFRNRAPLDDSGMPKDRFSAEMPDATLATLKIQPSEPRDSAVYFCASGVDTQETQYFGPGTRLLVL.

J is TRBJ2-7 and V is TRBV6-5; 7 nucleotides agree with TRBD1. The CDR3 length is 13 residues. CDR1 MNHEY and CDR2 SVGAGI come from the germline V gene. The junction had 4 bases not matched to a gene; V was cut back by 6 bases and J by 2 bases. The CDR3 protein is CASRQTGPYEQYF. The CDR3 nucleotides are TGTGCCAGCAGACAGACAGGGCCCTACGAGCAGTACTTC.

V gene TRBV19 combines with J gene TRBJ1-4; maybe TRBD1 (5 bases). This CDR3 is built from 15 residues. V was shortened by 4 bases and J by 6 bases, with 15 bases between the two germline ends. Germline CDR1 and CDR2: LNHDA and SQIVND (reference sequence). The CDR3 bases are TGTGCCAGTAGTACTCGCGGGGCCTGGGATGAAAAACTGTTTTTT. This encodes CASSTRGAWDEKLFF. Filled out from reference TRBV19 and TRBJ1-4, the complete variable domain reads DGGITQSPKYLFRKEGQNVTLSCEQNLNHDAMYWYRQDPGQGLRLIYYSQIVNDFQKGDIAEGYSVSREKKESFPLTVTSAQKNPTAFYLCASSTRGAWDEKLFFGSGTQLSVL.

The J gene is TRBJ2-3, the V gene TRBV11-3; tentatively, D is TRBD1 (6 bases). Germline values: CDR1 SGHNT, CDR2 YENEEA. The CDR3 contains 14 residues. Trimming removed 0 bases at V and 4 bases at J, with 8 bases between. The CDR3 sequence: CASSLDTGSDTQYF. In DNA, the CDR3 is TGTGCCAGCAGCTTAGATACAGGGTCAGATACGCAGTATTTT.

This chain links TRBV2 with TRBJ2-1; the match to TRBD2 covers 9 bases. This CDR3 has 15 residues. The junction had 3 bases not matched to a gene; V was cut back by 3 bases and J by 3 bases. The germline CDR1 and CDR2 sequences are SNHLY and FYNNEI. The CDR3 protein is CASSDSRGGYNEQFF. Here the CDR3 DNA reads TGTGCCAGCAGTGACTCGCGGGGGGGCTACAATGAGCAGTTCTTC.

This CDR3 is CASSLVQEKFF. The DNA of the CDR3 is TGCGCCAGCAGCTTGGTTCAGGAAAAGTTCTTC. The rearrangement uses TRBV5-1 and TRBJ2-1, with D unresolved. This CDR3 region has 11 residues. Trimming removed 0 bases at V and 14 bases at J, with 9 bases between. Germline V gene data show CDR1 as SGHRS and CDR2 as YFSETQ.

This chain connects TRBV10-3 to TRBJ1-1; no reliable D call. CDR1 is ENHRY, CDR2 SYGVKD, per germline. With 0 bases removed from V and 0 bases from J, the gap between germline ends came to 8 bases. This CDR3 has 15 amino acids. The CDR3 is CAISESQVMNTEAFF. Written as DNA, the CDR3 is TGTGCCATCAGTGAGTCGCAGGTTATGAACACTGAAGCTTTCTTT.

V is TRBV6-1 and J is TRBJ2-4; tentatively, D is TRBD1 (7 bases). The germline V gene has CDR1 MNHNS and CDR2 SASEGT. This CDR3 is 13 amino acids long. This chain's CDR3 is CVARGASKNIQYF. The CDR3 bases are TGTGTCGCCAGGGGGGCTTCCAAAAACATTCAGTACTTC.

The CDR3 DNA is TGCGCCAGCAGCTTGGTGGCGGACTACACAGATACGCAGTATTTT. The encoded protein is CASSLVADYTDTQYF. The chain joins TRBV5-1 to TRBJ2-3, with D possibly being TRBD2 (6 bases). CDR1 and CDR2 from the germline V gene are SGHRS and YFSETQ. V shed 0 bases and J shed 2 bases, with 10 bases lying between them. This CDR3 spans 15 amino acids.

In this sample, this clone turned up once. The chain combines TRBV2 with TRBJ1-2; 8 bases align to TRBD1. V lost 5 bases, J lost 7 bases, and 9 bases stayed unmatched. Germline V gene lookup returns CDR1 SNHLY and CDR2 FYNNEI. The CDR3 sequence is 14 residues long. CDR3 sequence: CASSQVLTGAGYTF. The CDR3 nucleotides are TGTGCCAGCAGTCAGGTGTTGACAGGGGCTGGCTACACCTTC.

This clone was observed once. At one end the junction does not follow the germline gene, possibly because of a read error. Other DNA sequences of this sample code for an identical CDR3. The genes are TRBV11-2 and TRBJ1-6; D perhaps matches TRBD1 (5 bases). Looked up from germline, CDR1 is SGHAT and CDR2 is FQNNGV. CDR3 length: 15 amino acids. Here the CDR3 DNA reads TGTGCCAGCAGCTTAGGGGGGGAACTAAATTCCCCCCTCCACTTT. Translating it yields CASSLGGELNSPLHF.

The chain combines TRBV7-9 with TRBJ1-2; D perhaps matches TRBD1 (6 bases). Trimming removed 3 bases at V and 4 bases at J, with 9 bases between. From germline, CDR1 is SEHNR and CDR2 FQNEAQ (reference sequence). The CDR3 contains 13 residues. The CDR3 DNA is TGTGCCAGCAGCTTGACAGGCGGCTATGGCTACACCTTC. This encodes CASSLTGGYGYTF. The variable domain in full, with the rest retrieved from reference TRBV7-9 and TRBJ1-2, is DTGVSQNPRHKITKRGQNVTFRCDPISEHNRLYWYRQTLGQGPEFLTYFQNEAQLEKSRLLSDRFSAERPKGSFSTLEIQRTEQGDSAMYLCASSLTGGYGYTFGSGTRLTVV.

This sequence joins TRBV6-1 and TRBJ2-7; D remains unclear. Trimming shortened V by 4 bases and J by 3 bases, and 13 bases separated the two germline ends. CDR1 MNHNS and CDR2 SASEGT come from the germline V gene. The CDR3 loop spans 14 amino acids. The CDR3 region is CASSVGSAYYEQYF. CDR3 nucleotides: TGTGCCAGCAGTGTTGGGTCAGCGTACTACGAGCAGTACTTC.

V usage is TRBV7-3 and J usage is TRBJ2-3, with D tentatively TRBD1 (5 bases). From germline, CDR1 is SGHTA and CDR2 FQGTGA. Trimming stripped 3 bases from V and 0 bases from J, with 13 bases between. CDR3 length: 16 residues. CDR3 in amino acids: CASSFRASPSTDTQYF. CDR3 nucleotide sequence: TGTGCCAGCAGCTTCAGGGCTTCACCTAGCACAGATACGCAGTATTTT.

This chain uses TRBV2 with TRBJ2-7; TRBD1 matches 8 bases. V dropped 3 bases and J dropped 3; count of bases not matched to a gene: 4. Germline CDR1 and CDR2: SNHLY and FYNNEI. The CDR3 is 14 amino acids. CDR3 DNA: TGTGCCAGCAGTGACCAGGGGGCATTCTACGAGCAGTACTTC. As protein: CASSDQGAFYEQYF.